What follows are 27 T cell receptor beta chains derived from one specimen sequenced in a study of cytomegalovirus exposure and HLA in healthy donors. Vbeta (60) and Jbeta (13) primers were used in the PCR. Here immunoSEQ multiplex PCR was the method, and the copy in TCRdb shows in-frame clones only, minus some. This table holds some 100,000 clones, under 85% found once. The source material was PBMCs. The receptors were sampled from a woman aged 65 to 85 in good health and CMV-seropositive.

CDR3 nucleotide sequence: TGTGCCAGCAGTCCACAAGAGACCCAGTACTTC. Amino acids: CASSPQETQYF. The chain combines TRBV25-1 with TRBJ2-5, with D uncertain. The CDR3 length is 11 residues. In germline, CDR1 is MGHDK, CDR2 SYGVNS. V was cut by 5 bases and J by 2 bases, with 3 bases left in between.

The chain carries TRBV4-3 and TRBJ1-1; D possibly corresponds to TRBD1 (5 bases). Looked up from germline, CDR1 is LGHNA and CDR2 is YSLEER. V shed 0 bases and J shed 5 bases, with 16 bases lying between them. This CDR3 comprises 16 residues. CDR3 residues: CASSQDPGIWATEAFF. CDR3 DNA sequence: TGCGCCAGCAGCCAAGATCCAGGGATCTGGGCTACTGAAGCTTTCTTT.

V is TRBV7-2 and J is TRBJ1-5, with D possibly being TRBD1 (6 bases). CDR3 length: 15 amino acids. The germline V gene has CDR1 SGHTA and CDR2 FQGNSA. V was clipped by 1 base and J by 3 bases, with 10 bases between them. The CDR3 region is CASSLGTVDNQPQHF. The CDR3 DNA reads as TGTGCCAGCAGCTTAGGGACAGTAGACAATCAGCCCCAGCATTTT.

The chain combines TRBV6-5 with TRBJ2-2; 8 bases are shared with TRBD1. The ends lost 10 bases at V and 4 bases at J; junction bases unmatched: 5. CDR1 and CDR2 from the germline V gene are MNHEY and SVGAGI. CDR3 size: 13 residues. CDR3 in amino acids: CATEDRVTGELFF. As DNA, the CDR3 is TGTGCCACCGAGGACAGGGTCACCGGGGAGCTGTTTTTT.

V and J are TRBV19 and TRBJ2-5; 7 bases match TRBD1. With V trimmed by 6 bases and J by 8 bases, 12 bases remained unmatched. This CDR3 comprises 14 residues. Germline CDR1 and CDR2: LNHDA and SQIVND (reference sequence). This CDR3 reads CASSQQGNGGTQYF. The CDR3, as DNA: TGTGCCAGTAGCCAACAGGGGAACGGTGGAACCCAGTACTTC.

This chain connects TRBV28 to TRBJ2-7; D call uncertain. This CDR3 spans 13 amino acids. The V gene lost 4 bases and the J gene lost 3 bases, with 10 bases spanning the gap. CDR1 is MDHEN and CDR2 is SYDVKM in the germline V gene. CDR3 DNA sequence: TGTGCCAGCAGTTCACCCCCGGGCTACGAGCAGTACTTC. It codes for CASSSPPGYEQYF.

This clone was observed a single time. This chain uses TRBV7-9 with TRBJ2-6; D call uncertain. Germline CDR1 SEHNR, CDR2 FQNEAQ (reference sequence). The CDR3 spans 14 residues. V gave up 5 bases and J gave up 0 bases, with 5 bases separating them. CDR3 coding DNA: TGTGCCAGCAGCACAATCTCTGGGGCCAACGTCCTGACTTTC. This translates into CASSTISGANVLTF.

V gene TRBV7-3 combines with J gene TRBJ2-1, with 8 bases identical to TRBD2. Germline V gives CDR1 SGHTA, CDR2 FQGTGA. Trimming took 5 bases from V and 7 from J; bases not matched to a gene: 10. The CDR3 covers 15 residues. CDR3 bases: TGTGCCAGCAGCCAAACTAGCGGCACATCTAATGAGCAGTTCTTC. Translation gives CASSQTSGTSNEQFF.

The chain uses TRBV4-1 and TRBJ1-5; D possibly corresponds to TRBD1 (6 bases). The CDR3 has 17 amino acids. Trimming removed 0 bases at V and 4 bases at J, with 16 bases between. Germline V gene lookup returns CDR1 MGHRA and CDR2 YSYEKL. Written as DNA, the CDR3 is TGCGCCAGCAGCCAAGACCCGGCACAGGGTTGGAATCAGCCCCAGCATTTT. Amino acids: CASSQDPAQGWNQPQHF.

The chain combines TRBV6-1 with TRBJ2-4; D uncertain. Germline CDR1 MNHNS, CDR2 SASEGT. The length of the CDR3 is 13 residues. The V gene lost 4 bases and the J gene lost 6 bases, with 10 bases spanning the gap. This chain's CDR3 is CASSGEAGNIQYF. DNA for the CDR3: TGTGCCAGCAGTGGAGAAGCCGGAAACATTCAGTACTTC.

V and J are TRBV19 and TRBJ1-5; D remains unclear. Germline V gene lookup returns CDR1 LNHDA and CDR2 SQIVND (reference sequence). Trimming pared 0 bases from V and 9 bases from J, leaving 12 bases between. The CDR3 is 14 residues long. In nucleotides, the CDR3 is TGTGCCAGTAGTATAGATCAGTTCCGTGGGCCCCAGCATTTT. Its translation: CASSIDQFRGPQHF.

The sample holds a few counts of this clone. This chain uses TRBV28 with TRBJ2-7; 10 bases match TRBD1. From germline, CDR1 is MDHEN and CDR2 SYDVKM. The CDR3 sequence is 15 residues long. Trimming took 6 bases from V and 5 from J; bases not matched to a gene: 10. The DNA of the CDR3 is TGTGCCAGCAGGAACTCCGGGACAGGGGCTCACGAGCAGTACTTC. This gives the protein CASRNSGTGAHEQYF.

This clone showed up just once. This chain links TRBV2 with TRBJ1-4; D unclear. The CDR3 consists of 15 residues. Germline CDR1 is SNHLY and CDR2 is FYNNEI. Trimming stripped 3 bases from V and 1 base from J, with 9 bases between. DNA of the CDR3: TGTGCCAGCAGTGACTCGGGGTTAACTAATGAAAAACTGTTTTTT. Protein product: CASSDSGLTNEKLFF.

There are a few counts of this clone. This chain links TRBV14 with TRBJ2-2; maybe TRBD2 (5 bases). This CDR3 contains 15 residues. CDR1 and CDR2 from the germline V gene are SGHDN and FVKESK. V lost 6 bases, J lost 1 base, and 12 bases lay in between. The CDR3 spells CASRKNGLNTGELFF. DNA of the CDR3: TGTGCCAGCAGGAAGAACGGACTGAACACCGGGGAGCTGTTTTTT.

The J gene is TRBJ1-5, the V gene TRBV19; the D gene is possibly TRBD1 (6 bases). The CDR3 consists of 16 residues. Germline V gene lookup returns CDR1 LNHDA and CDR2 SQIVND (reference sequence). The V gene lost 5 bases and the J gene lost 1 base, with 15 bases spanning the gap. As DNA, the CDR3 is TGTGCCAGTAGTTTAACGCCACAGGGCAGCAATCAGCCCCAGCATTTT. This gives the protein CASSLTPQGSNQPQHF.

This chain joins TRBV6-6 and TRBJ2-7, with unresolved D. V was clipped by 7 bases and J by 2 bases, with 21 bases between them. This CDR3 region has 16 residues. CDR1 is MNHNY and CDR2 is SVGAGI in the germline V gene (reference sequence). Written as DNA, the CDR3 is TGTGCCAGCACTCCCTTGAATTTGGTAGTCCCCTACGAGCAGTACTTC. It is translated as CASTPLNLVVPYEQYF.

The J gene is TRBJ2-1, the V gene TRBV5-4; 9 bases are a match to TRBD1. Looked up from germline, CDR1 is SGHNT and CDR2 is YYREEE (reference sequence). J was trimmed by 7 bases and V by 4 bases; bases with no gene match: 6. The CDR3 is 14 residues long. The CDR3 bases are TGTGCCAGCAGCCCGGACAGGGGTTGGAATGAGCAGTTCTTC. Its protein is CASSPDRGWNEQFF.

Only a few counts were recorded for this clone. The V gene is TRBV4-1, the J gene TRBJ2-2, with 16 bases matching TRBD2. The CDR3 loop spans 17 amino acids. Germline V gene sequence: CDR1 MGHRA, CDR2 YSYEKL. The V gene end was trimmed by 5 bases and the J gene end by 4 bases; junction bases not matched to a gene: 4. The CDR3 bases are TGCGCCAGCAGCTCGGGACTAGCGGGAGGGTTCACCGGGGAGCTGTTTTTT. Translated: CASSSGLAGGFTGELFF.

This chain connects TRBV4-1 to TRBJ2-7; 11 bases are shared with TRBD2. The CDR3 has 17 amino acids. V trimming: 3 bases; J trimming: 3 bases; junction bases outside the gene matches: 10. CDR1 is MGHRA and CDR2 is YSYEKL in the germline V gene. The CDR3 protein is CASSHPPGLAGNYEQYF. CDR3 sequence (DNA): TGCGCCAGCAGCCACCCCCCTGGACTAGCGGGCAACTACGAGCAGTACTTC.

CDR3 residues: CASSLGAGAAEQYF. The CDR3 nucleotides are TGTGCCAGCAGCTTGGGGGCGGGAGCGGCCGAGCAGTACTTC. This chain links TRBV5-6 with TRBJ2-7, with TRBD2 matching 7 bases. The V segment lost 0 bases and the J segment 6 bases; nucleotides outside the gene matches: 6. Germline V CDR1 and CDR2: SGHDT, YYEEEE. The CDR3 totals 14 residues.

The genes are TRBV6-5 and TRBJ2-7; 8 bases are a match to TRBD1. Looked up from germline, CDR1 is MNHEY and CDR2 is SVGAGI. This CDR3 has 15 amino acids. Trimming cost V 0 bases and J 2 bases; bases outside gene matches: 3. CDR3 nucleotides: TGTGCCAGCAGTTACTCGGACAGGGCCGCCTACGAGCAGTACTTC. Protein product: CASSYSDRAAYEQYF.

V and J are TRBV2 and TRBJ1-1; possible D gene TRBD1, 6 bases. This CDR3 is 14 amino acids long. Deletions cut 7 bases from V and 1 base from J, with 13 bases between. The germline V gene has CDR1 SNHLY and CDR2 FYNNEI. The CDR3 spells CASNQQGPNTEAFF. The CDR3 nucleotides read TGTGCCAGCAACCAACAGGGCCCGAACACTGAAGCTTTCTTT.

The genes are TRBV5-8 and TRBJ1-2; D is uncertain. V shed 7 bases and J shed 1 base, with 11 bases lying between them. The CDR3 loop spans 13 amino acids. Germline lookup yields CDR1 SGHTS and CDR2 YDEGEE. CDR3 sequence (DNA): TGTGCCAGCGACTACGACTTTAACTATGGCTACACCTTC. Its protein is CASDYDFNYGYTF. Drawing the rest from reference TRBV5-8 and TRBJ1-2, the complete variable domain is EAGVTQSPTHLIKTRGQQATLRCSPISGHTSVYWYQQALGLGLQFLLWYDEGEERNRGNFPPRFSGRQFPNYSSELNVNALELEDSALYLCASDYDFNYGYTFGSGTRLTVV.

CDR3 coding DNA: TGTGCCAGCAGCCGGGGGGCGATTAATGAGCAGTTCTTC. The encoded protein is CASSRGAINEQFF. The chain recombines TRBV7-3 with TRBJ2-1; weak D call: TRBD2 (7 bases). V was cut by 5 bases and J by 7 bases, with 12 bases left in between. From germline, CDR1 is SGHTA and CDR2 FQGTGA. The CDR3 consists of 13 residues.

The genes are TRBV5-6 and TRBJ1-4, with a weak D call TRBD1 (5 bases). This CDR3 has 16 amino acids. Germline lookup yields CDR1 SGHDT and CDR2 YYEEEE. Trimming stripped 4 bases from V and 3 bases from J, with 16 bases between. As DNA, the CDR3 is TGTGCCAGCAGCCCCCTCCCGACAGTACCTAATGAAAAACTGTTTTTT. The encoded protein is CASSPLPTVPNEKLFF.

In its sample, this clone was seen a few times. This chain joins TRBV28 and TRBJ2-3, with D possibly being TRBD1 (5 bases). CDR3 length: 13 amino acids. V lost 7 bases and J 2 bases, leaving 10 bases between the germline ends. The germline V gene has CDR1 MDHEN and CDR2 SYDVKM. The CDR3 spells CASMGQNTDTQYF. Written as DNA, the CDR3 is TGTGCCAGCATGGGGCAGAACACAGATACGCAGTATTTT.

The rearrangement joins TRBV6-5 to TRBJ2-7, with unresolved D. CDR1 and CDR2 from the germline V gene are MNHEY and SVGAGI. The germline V and J ends were trimmed by 2 bases and 4 bases, with 15 bases remaining between them. The CDR3 runs 15 residues. CDR3 DNA: TGTGCCAGCAGTTACCTCGCGGTAGGAAGTTACGAGCAGTACTTC. Residues: CASSYLAVGSYEQYF.